The entry below gives a single T cell receptor (beta chain) sequence along with its context. Assay: immunoSEQ multiplex PCR; the TCRdb copy retains only in-frame clones and omits some. There are approximately 210,000 clones in the sample; approximately 90% occur only once, and 1.5% to 2% lies in the top ten. From germline, CDR1 is SQVTM and CDR2 ANQGSEA. J lost 6 bases, V lost 1 base, and 12 bases had no gene match. CDR3 length equals 16 residues. The sample comes from a study of blood T cell repertoires in COVID-19. The sequence came from an older man with acute or convalescent COVID-19. J is TRBJ2-1 and V is TRBV29-1, with 7 bases identical to TRBD2. The sample was peripheral blood. CDR3 residues: CSVEGWAGVSLNEQFF. For the CDR3, the DNA is TGCAGCGTTGAAGGGTGGGCGGGAGTGAGCCTCAATGAGCAGTTCTTC.